This TCR beta chain was observed in a study of blood T cell repertoires in COVID-19. Study-level background: Sources were T cells, B-cell-depleted T cells, or PBMCs; the material itself was cDNA or gDNA.

The germline CDR1 and CDR2 sequences are ENHRY and SYGVKD. V shed 0 bases, J shed 10 bases, and the junction held 6 bases outside the gene matches. This CDR3 is 15 amino acids long. Participants' own reports of clinical history determined their cohort assignment. Resolution of symptoms, clearance, or two negative PCRs was present in recovered Cohort 3 donors. TCRdb keeps only in-frame clones here, not all; method: immunoSEQ multiplex PCR. The sample holds about 380,000 clones, around 89% seen once. The source of this sequence is a woman aged 18-29 years who had recovered from COVID-19. The sequenced material came from PBMCs or T cells enriched from blood (not recorded which). The V call is TRBV10-3, the J call TRBJ1-6; 7 bases match TRBD1. CDR3 sequence (DNA): TGTGCCATCAGTGAGTCGACAGGGCGTGGATCACCCCTCCACTTT. Translated: CAISESTGRGSPLHF.